A selection of T cell receptor beta chains follows, all from one sample in a study of regulatory T cells in long-lasting Graves disease. TCRdb re-called the multiplex PCR reads with MiXCR, one entry per CDR3 protein. This sample has approximately 490,000 distinct CDR3 sequences, with under 20% found just once. These data are also associated with another study on T cells in Graves' hyperthyroidism and ophthalmopathy.

The input for sequencing was peripheral blood mononuclear cells (PBMCs), taken at new diagnosis, from a patient treated with antithyroid drugs. The receptors originated from a man aged 40-50 years with Graves disease. The CDR3 runs from the conserved cysteine through the conserved F or W. A D gene is named only where the DNA matches it firmly. Not all rows give a size; the values are once, few, many and, for expanded clones, a class.

>NA|NA|TRBJ2-1|TRBV2|16
TGTGCCAACAGTGAAGAGGGGAAGGGGTTTGGCAATGAGCAGCTCTTC
CANSEEGKGFGNEQLF
>few|NA|TRBJ1-3|TRBV12-3/TRBV12-4|11
TGTGCCAGCAGGGAGGTTGGCACCATATATTTT
CASREVGTIYF
>few|NA|TRBJ1-5|TRBV30|14
TGTGCCTGGAGTGCAAGTCGGGGCAATCAGCCCCAGCATTTT
CAWSASRGNQPQHF
>NA|NA|TRBJ2-7|TRBV14|13
TGTGCCAGCAGCCCAGCCGGGGCCTACGAGCAGTACTTC
CASSPAGAYEQYF
>many|NA|TRBJ2-6|TRBV7-2|14
TGTGCCAGCAGCTTAGTATGGGGGGCCAACGTCCTGACTTTC
CASSLVWGANVLTF
>few|NA|TRBJ1-1|TRBV29-1|12
TGCAGCGTTGGGGGAACGAACACTGAAGCTTTCTTT
CSVGGTNTEAFF
>NA|NA|TRBJ2-1|TRBV10-3|13
TGTGCCATCAGTGACCAGCGGGACAATGAGCAGTTCTTC
CAISDQRDNEQFF
>NA|NA|TRBJ2-1|TRBV30|14
TGTGCCTGGAGTGTTTCCGGGACACGAAATGAGCAGTTCTTC
CAWSVSGTRNEQFF
>NA|TRBD1|TRBJ1-5|TRBV20-1|17
TGCAGTGCTAGTGACTGGACAGGGAGTTGGAGCAATCAGCCCCAGCATTTT
CSASDWTGSWSNQPQHF
>few|NA|TRBJ2-7|TRBV10-3|14
TGTGCCATCAGTGAAGGCCGAAGCTCCTACGAGCAGTACTTC
CAISEGRSSYEQYF
>few|TRBD2|TRBJ2-7|TRBV27|14
TGTGCCACCCGTTCTTCGGGAGGAAGGAACGAGCAGTACTTC
CATRSSGGRNEQYF
>few|NA|TRBJ2-1|TRBV19|16
TGTGCCAGTAGTACCGCGGTTGAGGGGCGCATAGATGAGCAGTTCTTC
CASSTAVEGRIDEQFF
>NA|NA|TRBJ1-2|TRBV5-5|13
TGTGCCAGCAGCTCGAACCCATATTATGGCTACACCTTC
CASSSNPYYGYTF
>NA|TRBD1|TRBJ2-7|TRBV29-1|12
TGCAGCGTAAGGACAGGGAACAACGAGCAGTACTTC
CSVRTGNNEQYF
>many|NA|TRBJ2-6|TRBV10-3|16
TGTGCCATCAGTGAGTCTGGGGACGCTGGGGCCAACGTCCTGACTTTC
CAISESGDAGANVLTF
>many|TRBD2|TRBJ2-7|TRBV11-2|16
TGTGCCAGCAGCGCCCTTAGCGGGAGGGCCCTCGGCGAGCAGTACTTC
CASSALSGRALGEQYF
>once|NA|TRBJ2-7|TRBV2|14
TGTGCCAACAGGGAGGGACTCCGGGCCTCCGAGCAGTACTTC
CANREGLRASEQYF
>many|NA|TRBJ2-5|TRBV6-1|14
TGTGCCAGCAGTGATTTGGGGTTCGGTGAGACCCAGTACTTC
CASSDLGFGETQYF
>many|NA|TRBJ2-7|TRBV20-1|11
TGCAGTGCTAGACACGGCTACGAGCAGTACTTC
CSARHGYEQYF
>many|TRBD2|TRBJ2-1|TRBV2|18
TGTGCCAGCAGTGGGGGGGGTGTAGCGGGAGACCCCCTCAATGAGCAGTTCTTC
CASSGGGVAGDPLNEQFF
>NA|TRBD2|TRBJ2-7|TRBV29-1|13
TGCAGCGTTGAGGCGGGAGGCTCCTCCGAGCAGTACTTC
CSVEAGGSSEQYF
>few|TRBD2|TRBJ2-1|TRBV28|16
TGTGCCAGCAGACCTCTCACTAGCGGGAGAAACAATGAGCAGTTCTTC
CASRPLTSGRNNEQFF
>many|NA|TRBJ2-2|TRBV7-8|14
TGTGCCAGCAGCGCCCGGGACATCACCGGGGAGCTGTTTTTT
CASSARDITGELFF
>NA|NA|TRBJ1-6|TRBV28|18
TGTGCCAGCAGTTTTACGTTCTCTAGGGAGGGGTGGAATCCACCCCTCCACTTT
CASSFTFSREGWNPPLHF
>many|NA|TRBJ2-3|TRBV29-1|11
TGCAGCGTTGATTTCACAGATACGCAGTATTTT
CSVDFTDTQYF
>few|TRBD2|TRBJ2-7|TRBV13|16
TGTGCCAGCAGCGCCGGCACTAGCGGGAGGGCCTACGAGCAGTACTTC
CASSAGTSGRAYEQYF
>many|NA|TRBJ2-1|TRBV28|18
TGTGCCAGCAGTTTATTCGATGAGCGAGATAGCTCCTACAATGAGCAGTTCTTC
CASSLFDERDSSYNEQFF
>many|TRBD2|TRBJ2-3|TRBV3-1|15
TGTGCCAGCAGCCCTGAGATAGCGGGATCAGATACGCAGTATTTT
CASSPEIAGSDTQYF
>few|NA|TRBJ2-6|TRBV20-1|16
TGCAGTGCCGGCTCAGGGGGGAGCTCTGGGGCCAACGTCCTGACTTTC
CSAGSGGSSGANVLTF
>many|TRBD1|TRBJ2-2|TRBV29-1|13
TGCAGCGTTGAAGGAAGGGGGCGCGGGGAGCTGTTTTTT
CSVEGRGRGELFF
>few|NA|TRBJ2-5|TRBV29-1|12
TGCAGCGTTACCGACGGGGCAAGGACCCAGTACTTC
CSVTDGARTQYF
>NA|NA|TRBJ1-5|TRBV12-5|14
TGTGCTAGTGGCCCTGGGTCCGGTGGGCAGCCCCAGCATTTT
CASGPGSGGQPQHF
>few|NA|TRBJ2-1|TRBV5-1|13
TGCGCCAGCAGCTTCAGGGTTATCGATGAGCAGTTCTTC
CASSFRVIDEQFF
>few|TRBD1|TRBJ1-1|TRBV12-3/TRBV12-4|15
TGTGCCAGCAGGGGGGGGACAGGCATGAACACTGAAGCTTTCTTT
CASRGGTGMNTEAFF
>many|TRBD2|TRBJ2-1|TRBV28|14
TGTGCCAGCAGCGCGGGGGGGGGGGGGAATGAGCAGTTCTTC
CASSAGGGGNEQFF
>many|TRBD2|TRBJ2-1|TRBV20-1|16
TGCAGTGCTAGAGATGGGGGGGTTACCTCCTACAATGAGCAGTTCTTC
CSARDGGVTSYNEQFF
>NA|NA|TRBJ2-5|TRBV24-1|13
TGTGCCACCGCCCTTGGGGTCGGGGAGACCCAGTACTTC
CATALGVGETQYF
>NA|TRBD1|TRBJ2-5|TRBV6-2/TRBV6-3|14
TGTGCCAGCACGCTAGACAGGGTAGGAGAGACCCAGTACTTC
CASTLDRVGETQYF